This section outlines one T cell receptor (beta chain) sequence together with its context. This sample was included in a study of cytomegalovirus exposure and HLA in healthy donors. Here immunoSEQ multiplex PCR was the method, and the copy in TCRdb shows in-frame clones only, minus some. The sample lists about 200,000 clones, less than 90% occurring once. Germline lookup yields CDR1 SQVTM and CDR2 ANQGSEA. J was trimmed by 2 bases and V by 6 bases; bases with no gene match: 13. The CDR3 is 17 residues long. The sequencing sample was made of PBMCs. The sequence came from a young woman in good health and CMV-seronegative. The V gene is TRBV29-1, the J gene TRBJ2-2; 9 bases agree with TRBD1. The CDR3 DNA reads TGCAGCGTCGTTAGCGACAGGGGGGATATCAACACCGGGGAGCTGTTTTTT. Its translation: CSVVSDRGDINTGELFF.